The 10 T cell receptor beta chains reported below all come from one sample, sequenced in a study of early T cells in non-severe SARS-CoV-2 infection. TCRdb fed the 5' RACE reads into MiXCR, producing one record per CDR3 protein. The sample lists approximately 65,000 distinct CDR3 sequences; roughly an eighth were seen once. Sequencing used whole blood. The receptor source for this set is an adult who was a healthcare worker with PCR-confirmed SARS-CoV-2 infection or an uninfected control (not recorded which).

In this sample, this clonotype turned up a few times. The chain joins TRBV12-3 or TRBV12-4 to TRBJ1-1; no firm D call. V lost 5 bases to trimming and J lost 4 bases, with 11 bases between them. The length of the CDR3 is 13 residues. The CDR3 region is CASSMTGPTEAFF. The CDR3 DNA sequence: TGTGCCAGCAGTATGACCGGTCCCACTGAAGCTTTCTTT.

This clonotype was counted between two and nine times. This sequence joins TRBV7-3 and TRBJ2-4, with D perhaps given as TRBD1 or TRBD2 (5 bases each). Germline lookup yields CDR1 SGHTA and CDR2 FQGTGA. CDR3 length equals 15 residues. The V and J ends lost 6 bases and 3 bases respectively, with 15 bases between them. The DNA for the CDR3 is TGTGCCAGCAGTCAGGGAGCAGGTTTCAAAAACATTCAGTACTTC. Its translation is CASSQGAGFKNIQYF.

Many counts were recorded for this clonotype. This chain joins TRBV3-1 and TRBJ1-1; D is unclear. Deletions cut 1 base from V and 3 bases from J, with 12 bases between. The CDR3 runs 15 residues. CDR1 is LGHDT, CDR2 YNNKEL, per germline (reference sequence). The CDR3: CASSQGILGDTEAFF. Here the CDR3 DNA reads TGTGCCAGCAGCCAAGGGATCTTGGGCGACACTGAAGCTTTCTTT.

The chain couples TRBV2 to TRBJ1-5, with D possibly TRBD1 on 5 matching bases. CDR1 and CDR2 (germline): SNHLY, FYNNEI. V lost 2 bases and J 0 bases, leaving 14 bases between the germline ends. This CDR3 comprises 17 residues. The CDR3 reads CASSEWVRVNSNQPQHF. Here the CDR3 DNA reads TGTGCCAGCAGTGAATGGGTCAGGGTTAATAGCAATCAGCCCCAGCATTTT.

The chain joins TRBV5-4 to TRBJ2-5; possible D gene TRBD2, 5 bases. The CDR3 contains 14 residues. Germline CDR1 and CDR2: SGHNT and YYREEE (reference sequence). Trimming removed 4 bases from V and 2 bases from J, with 12 bases in between. The DNA for the CDR3 is TGTGCCAGCAGCCCGGGGTTAATACAAGAGACCCAGTACTTC. Its protein product is CASSPGLIQETQYF.

This clonotype occurred a few times. J is TRBJ1-2 and V is TRBV6-4, with D perhaps TRBD1 (5 bases). The CDR3 sequence is 13 residues long. Germline V gives CDR1 MRHNA, CDR2 SNTAGT. Trimming left V 4 bases short and J 8 bases short, with 14 bases between. In nucleotides, the CDR3 is TGTGCCAGCAGTGGAGGGGTCAATATGGGCTACACCTTC. Translation: CASSGGVNMGYTF.

This clonotype has ten or more counts. The J gene is TRBJ2-3, the V gene TRBV20-1; TRBD2 agrees at 9 bases. The germline V gene has CDR1 DFQATT and CDR2 SNEGSKA (reference sequence). V was pared by 1 base and J by 2 bases, with 7 bases of the junction left unmatched. The CDR3 length is 16 residues. In DNA form, the CDR3 reads TGCAGTGCTAGAGCTAGGGGGGGACTAGCCACAGATACGCAGTATTTT. It translates to CSARARGGLATDTQYF.

This clonotype was found a few times. The chain links TRBV6-2 or TRBV6-3 to TRBJ1-2; no reliable D call. The CDR3 contains 13 residues. In germline, CDR1 is MNHEY, CDR2 SVGEGT. The V end lost 6 bases, the J end lost 4 bases, and 12 bases lay between the germline ends. The CDR3 loop is CASRGLGLYGYTF. The CDR3 DNA sequence: TGTGCCAGCAGAGGACTGGGTCTCTATGGCTACACCTTC.

This clonotype was counted between two and nine times. The V gene is TRBV20-1, the J gene TRBJ2-1; TRBD2 matches at 12 bases. This CDR3 has 15 amino acids. Trimming removed 5 bases from V and 6 bases from J; junction bases left unmatched: 8. Germline CDR1 reads DFQATT; CDR2 reads SNEGSKA (reference sequence). CDR3 nucleotide sequence: TGCAGTGCTGGGTCTCTAGCGGGGGGGATCAATGAGCAGTTCTTC. It codes for CSAGSLAGGINEQFF.

This clonotype was detected only a few times. The V call is TRBV28, the J call TRBJ1-6; D might be TRBD1 (5 bases). Germline V CDR1 and CDR2: MDHEN, SYDVKM. V lost 6 bases and J 6 bases, leaving 6 bases between the germline ends. This CDR3 contains 12 residues. The CDR3 here is CASRDTNSPLHF. The DNA of the CDR3 is TGTGCCAGCAGGGACACTAATTCACCCCTCCACTTT.